These T cell receptor beta chains were read from a single sample in a study of T cell repertoires in cytomegalovirus infection. TCRdb fed the reads into MiXCR, producing one record per CDR3 protein. The repertoire includes 340,000 or so distinct CDR3 sequences, 20% to 25% of them detected once, and about an eighth sits in the top ten. Their antigen targets remain unknown. Material: cultured PBMCs, obtained from culture after CMV antigen stimulation. The receptors were sampled from a human donor in good health (CMV status not recorded). Some clones in this sample may be carry-over from other donors' samples. CDR3s leave out the opening cysteine and the closing phenylalanine or tryptophan. Each record gives: J gene, V gene, CDR3 protein.

j_gene: TRBJ2-3; v_gene: TRBV12-3/TRBV12-4; CDR3aa: ASSLAGTGGTDTQY
j_gene: TRBJ2-7; v_gene: TRBV19; CDR3aa: ASSISGTRRVYEQY
j_gene: TRBJ2-3; v_gene: TRBV25-1; CDR3aa: ASSPRGTSPTDTQY
j_gene: TRBJ1-2; v_gene: TRBV27; CDR3aa: ASSSPGQTFYGYT
j_gene: TRBJ2-5; v_gene: TRBV6-6; CDR3aa: ASSNSGTGDQETQY
j_gene: TRBJ2-2; v_gene: TRBV6-1; CDR3aa: ASRDYSGANTGELF
j_gene: TRBJ2-5; v_gene: TRBV7-9; CDR3aa: ASSPGLEGETQY
j_gene: TRBJ2-1; v_gene: TRBV4-1; CDR3aa: ASSQGFGSTSYNEQF
j_gene: TRBJ2-3; v_gene: TRBV11-2; CDR3aa: ASSFETGGWTDTQY
j_gene: TRBJ2-2; v_gene: TRBV12-3/TRBV12-4; CDR3aa: AAGRESYTGELF
j_gene: TRBJ1-1; v_gene: TRBV5-1; CDR3aa: ASSLVSPNTEAF
j_gene: TRBJ2-3; v_gene: TRBV7-3; CDR3aa: ASSSRARDTQY
j_gene: TRBJ2-1; v_gene: TRBV20-1; CDR3aa: SAIAILPNSDEQF
j_gene: TRBJ2-1; v_gene: TRBV7-2; CDR3aa: ASSLRLPLDGNEQF
j_gene: TRBJ2-1; v_gene: TRBV5-4; CDR3aa: ASSLNLEGYNEQF
j_gene: TRBJ2-5; v_gene: TRBV4-3; CDR3aa: ASSQGQVQETQY
j_gene: TRBJ1-1; v_gene: TRBV6-1; CDR3aa: ASSLLWDRGADEAF
j_gene: TRBJ2-1; v_gene: TRBV7-9; CDR3aa: ASSYLSMGNEQF
j_gene: TRBJ1-5; v_gene: TRBV7-2; CDR3aa: ASSLREDQPQH
j_gene: TRBJ2-3; v_gene: TRBV11-3; CDR3aa: ASSLRQRLTDTQY
j_gene: TRBJ2-1; v_gene: TRBV7-9; CDR3aa: ASSSTGRFDEQF
j_gene: TRBJ2-2; v_gene: TRBV27; CDR3aa: ASSLLSRGQYGELF
j_gene: TRBJ2-7; v_gene: TRBV12-3/TRBV12-4; CDR3aa: ASRSGQGYEQY
j_gene: TRBJ2-5; v_gene: TRBV7-2; CDR3aa: ASSVRLAGGPETQY
j_gene: TRBJ2-7; v_gene: TRBV3-1; CDR3aa: ASSQESAGGGEQY